A selection of T cell receptor beta chains follows, all from one sample in a study of identical twins. TCRdb reprocessed the 5' RACE reads with MiXCR, giving one entry per CDR3 protein. The sample consists of approximately 600,000 distinct CDR3 sequences, more than 9% of them appearing once. The data were also submitted as part of a second study, on yellow fever vaccine responses in identical twins.

Sequences were obtained from PBMCs. These receptors were obtained from a woman in her late teens or twenties in good health. Both conserved end residues are part of each CDR3. Each record gives: clone size, D gene, J gene, V gene, CDR3 DNA, CDR3 protein. D genes are given only for firm matches. Size values are once, few and many counts, or a class for expanded clones, and some rows have none.

few	NA	TRBJ2-7	TRBV7-8	TGTGCCAGCAAAAGGGTGGCAGGGGCCTCCCTGAGCTCCTACGAGCAGTACTTC	CASKRVAGASLSSYEQYF
few	NA	TRBJ2-7	TRBV9	TGTGCCAGCGGAAAGGGGGGGTCTTCCTACGAGCAGTACTTC	CASGKGGSSYEQYF
NA	NA	TRBJ1-6	TRBV6-4	TGTGCCAGCAGTGTTGTCTCGGAGGGTAATTCACCCCTCCACTTT	CASSVVSEGNSPLHF
many	NA	TRBJ2-7	TRBV28	TGTGCCAGCAGTTTTTATATTGGGGGAAACCGGGTCTACGAGCAGTACTTC	CASSFYIGGNRVYEQYF
many	TRBD1	TRBJ2-7	TRBV7-9	TGTGCCAGCAGCTTTCAGGGACAGGGAACCTACGAGCAGTACTTC	CASSFQGQGTYEQYF
NA	TRBD2	TRBJ2-1	TRBV29-1	TGCAGCGTTGCGATAGCGGGAGGGCCTGACAATGAGCAGTTCTTC	CSVAIAGGPDNEQFF
NA	TRBD1	TRBJ2-3	TRBV6-4	TGTGCCAGCAGTGACTCACCGGACAGGGGAACAGATACGCAGTATTTT	CASSDSPDRGTDTQYF
many	NA	TRBJ2-7	TRBV4-2	TGTGCCAGCAGCCAAGAAGGGGGACGTCAGACGACTGACGAGCAGTACTTC	CASSQEGGRQTTDEQYF
NA	NA	TRBJ2-1	TRBV20-1	TGCAGTGCTCGTAATCTGATCTCCTACAATGAGCAGTTCTTC	CSARNLISYNEQFF
once	TRBD1	TRBJ2-3	TRBV27	TGTGCCAGCAACGGACAGGGGGCGTCAGATACGCAGTATTTT	CASNGQGASDTQYF
few	NA	TRBJ2-3	TRBV11-1	TGTGCCAGCAGCCGGACGTGGGGTGGGGCGACTAGCACAGATACGCAGTATTTT	CASSRTWGGATSTDTQYF
NA	TRBD1	TRBJ2-7	TRBV7-8	TGTGCCAGCAGCTTAGGGGGGACAGGGTCCCACGAGCAGTACTTC	CASSLGGTGSHEQYF
NA	NA	TRBJ2-1	TRBV7-7	TGTGCTAGCAGTCCGCGCGGGACTCACAATGAGCAGTTCTTC	CASSPRGTHNEQFF
many	TRBD1	TRBJ1-6	TRBV25-1	TGTGCCAGCAGTGAAGAACGACAGGGTCACTATAATTCACCCCTCCACTTT	CASSEERQGHYNSPLHF
NA	NA	TRBJ2-5	TRBV7-2	TGTGCCAGCAGCTTCAGCGCCGACCTTCAAGAGACCCAGTACTTC	CASSFSADLQETQYF
few	NA	TRBJ2-2	TRBV7-8	TGTGCCAGCAGCTTAGGGGGTATAGGGGCGAACACCGGGGAGCTGTTTTTT	CASSLGGIGANTGELFF
many	NA	TRBJ2-1	TRBV30	TGTGCCTGGAGTGTCCGGGGCCATGAGCAGTTCTTC	CAWSVRGHEQFF
many	NA	TRBJ2-7	TRBV15	TGTGCCACCAGCAGAGATAGAAGCTACGAGCAGTACTTC	CATSRDRSYEQYF
NA	TRBD2	TRBJ2-7	TRBV2	TGTGCCAGCAGTGAAGCTCCGGGACTACCCTACGAGCAGTACTTC	CASSEAPGLPYEQYF
NA	NA	TRBJ2-7	TRBV9	TGTGCCAGCAGCGCCGGGACAAACTACGAGCAGTACTTC	CASSAGTNYEQYF
few	TRBD1	TRBJ1-4	TRBV20-1	TGCAGTGCTAGAGTAGGAGGGGGCCTCGAGACTAATGAAAAACTGTTTTTT	CSARVGGGLETNEKLFF
many	TRBD2	TRBJ2-1	TRBV6-1	TGTGCCAGCAGGGACGAACTAGCGGGAGGTAGTGAGCAGTTCTTC	CASRDELAGGSEQFF
few	TRBD2	TRBJ2-7	TRBV5-1	TGCGCCAGCAGCTCGGGGACGGCCCCGGGACTAGCTTACGAGCAGTACTTC	CASSSGTAPGLAYEQYF